This passage covers 26 T cell receptor beta chains from one sample sequenced in a study of response to subunit inactivated influenza vaccine. TCRdb called the RT-PCR reads again in MiXCR, with one record for every CDR3 protein. There are 500,000 to 600,000 distinct CDR3 sequences in the sample; over 9.5% occur only once, and 10% lies in the top ten. Sequenced material: PBMCs from blood, taken on the day of vaccination. The receptors come from a man aged 45-65 years who received an inactivated influenza vaccine.

V and J are TRBV28 and TRBJ1-6; tentatively, D is TRBD1 (6 bases). The V and J ends lost 2 bases and 0 bases respectively, with 14 bases between them. The germline CDR1 and CDR2 sequences are MDHEN and SYDVKM. The CDR3 totals 18 residues. The CDR3 nucleotides are TGTGCCAGCAGTTTAGTCGGGGGCCGGAGCTCCTATAATTCACCCCTCCACTTT. Translation gives CASSLVGGRSSYNSPLHF.

This chain links TRBV10-3 with TRBJ2-3; no clear D. This CDR3 region has 13 residues. The germline V gene has CDR1 ENHRY and CDR2 SYGVKD. V was cut by 2 bases and J by 3 bases, with 6 bases left in between. The CDR3 region is CAISEATTDTQYF. In nucleotides, the CDR3 is TGTGCCATCAGTGAGGCGACGACAGATACGCAGTATTTT.

V usage is TRBV4-2 and J usage is TRBJ2-3, with 15 bases fitting TRBD2. Per the germline V gene, CDR1 is LGHNA and CDR2 is YNFKEQ. Losses at the gene ends were 4 bases for V and 1 base for J; bases not matched to a gene: 12. CDR3 length equals 20 residues. This CDR3 is CASSPTRTWTSGGGTDTQYF. CDR3 coding DNA: TGTGCCAGCAGCCCGACCCGAACTTGGACTAGCGGGGGGGGCACAGATACGCAGTATTTT.

This clonotype has a single count. The CDR3 nucleotides read TGCGCCAGCAGCCGGGGGGGGGCCGGGGCCAACGTCCTGACTTTC. It translates to CASSRGGAGANVLTF. V is TRBV5-1 and J is TRBJ2-6; TRBD2 agrees at 8 bases. Germline V gives CDR1 SGHRS, CDR2 YFSETQ. Trimming took 4 bases from V and 4 from J; bases not matched to a gene: 4. The CDR3 is made up of 15 amino acids.

The chain combines TRBV6-1 with TRBJ2-7, with D perhaps TRBD1 or TRBD2 (6 bases each). Germline-derived CDR1 and CDR2 are MNHNS and SASEGT. This CDR3 comprises 14 residues. Trimming stripped 5 bases from V and 4 bases from J, with 15 bases between. CDR3 amino acids: CASSPRGSGYEQYF. The CDR3 region has the DNA TGTGCCAGCAGTCCCAGGGGAAGCGGGTACGAGCAGTACTTC.

This chain links TRBV12-3 or TRBV12-4 with TRBJ2-6; perhaps TRBD1 as D (6 bases). This CDR3 has 16 residues. Trimming shortened V by 2 bases and J by 4 bases, and 12 bases separated the two germline ends. CDR3 sequence: CASSLLGALGANVLTF. DNA of the CDR3: TGTGCCAGCAGTTTACTGGGGGCGCTCGGGGCCAACGTCCTGACTTTC.

Of note for this clonotype: Mismatch with germline at one junction end may stem from a read error. This chain links TRBV10-3 with TRBJ2-7; 8 bases map to TRBD1. Per the germline V gene, CDR1 is ENHRY and CDR2 is SYGVKD. There are 12 residues in the CDR3. DNA for the CDR3: TGTGCCATCGGTGAGACAGGGGTCGAGCAGTACTTC. Its protein product is CAIGETGVEQYF.

This clonotype was recorded a few times. The CDR3 protein is CSVTGGLAKNIQYF. For the CDR3, the DNA is TGCAGCGTTACAGGGGGGCTAGCCAAAAACATTCAGTACTTC. The chain recombines TRBV29-1 with TRBJ2-4; the match to TRBD1 covers 8 bases. The CDR3 contains 14 residues. V lost 5 bases to trimming and J lost 0 bases; unmatched junction nucleotides: 3. Germline assignment: CDR1 SQVTM and CDR2 ANQGSEA.

In this sample, this clonotype turned up many times. V and J are TRBV5-1 and TRBJ1-2; perhaps TRBD1 as D (6 bases). The CDR3 has 14 residues. The germline V and J ends were trimmed by 8 bases and 4 bases, with 18 bases remaining between them. Germline values: CDR1 SGHRS, CDR2 YFSETQ. The CDR3 region has the DNA TGCGCCAGTTCGATGGGGGGCGAAGGCTATGGCTACACCTTC. Translation gives CASSMGGEGYGYTF.

This clonotype was detected only a few times. V is TRBV3-1 and J is TRBJ1-2; TRBD1 matches 9 bases. The germline gives CDR1 LGHDT, CDR2 YNNKEL (reference sequence). The CDR3 sequence is 16 residues long. Unmatched junction bases numbered 7, after V lost 1 base and J lost 4 bases. CDR3: CASSQVTDRGAYGYTF. CDR3 in DNA: TGTGCCAGCAGCCAAGTTACGGACAGGGGAGCCTATGGCTACACCTTC.

This clonotype was seen many times. This chain joins TRBV2 and TRBJ2-7, with TRBD1 matching over 8 bases. Unmatched junction bases numbered 4, after V lost 6 bases and J lost 3 bases. CDR3 length equals 13 residues. The germline CDR1 and CDR2 sequences are SNHLY and FYNNEI. The CDR3 DNA is TGTGCCAGCAGCGGGGACAGGAGCTACGAGCAGTACTTC. Its protein product is CASSGDRSYEQYF.

This clonotype was found many times. The rearrangement uses TRBV20-1 and TRBJ2-7; TRBD1 aligns across 8 bases. Germline CDR1 reads DFQATT; CDR2 reads SNEGSKA (reference sequence). The V segment lost 1 base and the J segment 1 base; nucleotides outside the gene matches: 0. The CDR3 spans 13 residues. The CDR3 DNA sequence: TGCAGTGCTAGAGGGACAGGGTCCTACGAGCAGTACTTC. Protein sequence: CSARGTGSYEQYF.

This clonotype was seen at least ten times. The CDR3 DNA reads TGCAGCGTTGTCCCGGGGACGGTTAATGAGCAGTTCTTC. It codes for CSVVPGTVNEQFF. V and J are TRBV29-1 and TRBJ2-1; D may match TRBD1 or TRBD2 (5 bases each). The V gene's germline CDR1 is SQVTM and CDR2 ANQGSEA. This CDR3 region has 13 residues. With 4 bases removed from V and 7 bases from J, the gap between germline ends came to 14 bases.

This clonotype was detected only a few times. This chain connects TRBV9 to TRBJ2-4; tentatively, D is TRBD1 or TRBD2 (6 bases each). Germline CDR1 is SGDLS and CDR2 is YYNGEE. This CDR3 region has 13 residues. Trimming removed 3 bases at V and 8 bases at J, with 12 bases between. CDR3 region: CASSEGGMDIQYF. The CDR3 DNA is TGTGCCAGCAGCGAAGGGGGGATGGACATTCAGTACTTC.

The rearrangement uses TRBV7-2 and TRBJ2-5; tentative D call: TRBD2 (6 bases). V gave up 5 bases and J gave up 7 bases, with 20 bases separating them. This CDR3 contains 15 residues. Germline-derived CDR1 and CDR2 are SGHTA and FQGNSA. The CDR3 DNA reads TGTGCCAGCAGCCCCTTTGGAGGGCCCGTGATGACCCAGTACTTC. It specifies CASSPFGGPVMTQYF.

In this sample, this clonotype turned up many times. The CDR3 bases are TGCGCCAGCAGCTACCTAGGACTAGCGGGAGAAGGGTACAATGAGCAGTTCTTC. It encodes CASSYLGLAGEGYNEQFF. The chain carries TRBV5-1 and TRBJ2-1; 13 bases line up with TRBD2. V trimming: 3 bases; J trimming: 4 bases; junction bases outside the gene matches: 10. Germline V gives CDR1 SGHRS, CDR2 YFSETQ. The CDR3 contains 18 residues.

This clonotype was recorded a few times. This rearrangement joins TRBV5-5 to TRBJ2-1, with 8 bases aligning to TRBD2. The V and J ends lost 4 bases and 6 bases, in that order; junction bases with no gene match: 6. There are 14 residues in the CDR3. Germline-derived CDR1 and CDR2 are SGHKS and YYEKEE (reference sequence). DNA for the CDR3: TGTGCCAGCAGCGGGGGACTAGAGATCAATGAGCAGTTCTTC. Translated, it gives CASSGGLEINEQFF.

This clonotype has more than one count but fewer than ten. This chain links TRBV6-5 with TRBJ2-5; possibly TRBD2 for D (6 bases). The CDR3 has 15 amino acids. The germline gives CDR1 MNHEY, CDR2 SVGAGI. The V gene lost 0 bases and the J gene lost 5 bases, with 13 bases spanning the gap. The DNA of the CDR3 is TGTGCCAGCAGTTACTCGTTGGGTCGGGGGGAGACCCAGTACTTC. The encoded protein is CASSYSLGRGETQYF.

This clonotype was counted between two and nine times. The J gene is TRBJ1-3, the V gene TRBV10-2, with D unclear. The germline CDR1 and CDR2 sequences are WSHSY and SAAADI. The CDR3 has 16 residues. Trimming removed 6 bases at V and 0 bases at J, with 15 bases between. The DNA for the CDR3 is TGCGCCAGCAGAGCGGGAGGCAGAAACTCTGGAAACACCATATATTTT. Protein sequence: CASRAGGRNSGNTIYF.

This clonotype has just a few counts. The chain couples TRBV11-2 to TRBJ2-1; the D gene could be TRBD1 or TRBD2 (5 bases each). The germline V gene has CDR1 SGHAT and CDR2 FQNNGV. This CDR3 has 16 amino acids. With 3 bases removed from V and 6 bases from J, the gap between germline ends came to 18 bases. The CDR3 nucleotides read TGTGCCAGCAGCTTTGGGGCGTCGGACCGGGGCAATGAGCAGTTCTTC. Its protein product is CASSFGASDRGNEQFF.

This chain links TRBV23-1 with TRBJ2-7; D not certain. TRBV23-1 is labeled an ORF, and its function is uncertain. V was cut by 10 bases and J by 5 bases, with 18 bases left in between. CDR3 length equals 13 residues. CDR3 amino acids: CATPALEFHEQYF. In DNA, the CDR3 is TGCGCCACCCCGGCCTTGGAGTTTCACGAGCAGTACTTC.

In this sample, this clonotype turned up many times. The V gene is TRBV10-3, the J gene TRBJ2-2; the D is unclear. The CDR3 is made up of 13 amino acids. Trimming took 7 bases from V and 4 from J, leaving 10 bases between them. Germline CDR1 reads ENHRY; CDR2 reads SYGVKD. The CDR3 region has the DNA TGTGCCATCAAAGGGTCGGGCACCGGGGAGCTGTTTTTT. Its protein product is CAIKGSGTGELFF.

Details on this clonotype: Since a much larger clone is just one base distant, this may be a read error. The rearrangement joins TRBV5-1 to TRBJ1-1, with D possibly TRBD1 on 6 matching bases. The length of the CDR3 is 14 residues. The germline V and J ends were trimmed by 6 bases and 5 bases, with 17 bases remaining between them. The germline V gene encodes CDR1 SGHRS and CDR2 YFSETQ. CDR3 DNA sequence: TGCGCCAGCATCGTCTGGGGGCAGCGGACTGAAGCTTTCTTT. Protein: CASIVWGQRTEAFF.

This clonotype was recorded many times. V usage is TRBV5-1 and J usage is TRBJ2-3; unclear D gene. The CDR3 runs to 12 residues. V was clipped by 1 base and J by 6 bases, with 6 bases between them. CDR1 SGHRS and CDR2 YFSETQ come from the germline V gene. DNA of the CDR3: TGCGCCAGCAGCTTGACAGACGATACGCAGTATTTT. Its translation: CASSLTDDTQYF. Variable domain in full (rest from reference TRBV5-1 and TRBJ2-3): KAGVTQTPRYLIKTRGQQVTLSCSPISGHRSVSWYQQTPGQGLQFLFEYFSETQRNKGNFPGRFSGRQFSNSRSEMNVSTLELGDSALYLCASSLTDDTQYFGPGTRLTVL.

This clonotype was seen a handful of times. The rearrangement links TRBV2 to TRBJ1-4; tentative D call: TRBD1 (6 bases). The CDR3 is 15 amino acids. With 6 bases removed from V and 1 base from J, the gap between germline ends came to 12 bases. CDR1 SNHLY and CDR2 FYNNEI come from the germline V gene. For the CDR3, the DNA is TGTGCCAGCAGGGAAAAAGGGGGAACTAATGAAAAACTGTTTTTT. Translation: CASREKGGTNEKLFF.

Note on this clonotype: This may come from a read error, since a much larger clone is one base off. The chain uses TRBV4-2 and TRBJ1-1, with D unresolved. Deletions cut 0 bases from V and 4 bases from J, with 9 bases between. This CDR3 comprises 14 residues. The V gene's germline CDR1 is LGHNA and CDR2 YNFKEQ. The CDR3 sequence: CASSQEEGFTEAFF. The CDR3 DNA is TGTGCCAGCAGCCAAGAAGAGGGCTTCACTGAAGCTTTCTTT.